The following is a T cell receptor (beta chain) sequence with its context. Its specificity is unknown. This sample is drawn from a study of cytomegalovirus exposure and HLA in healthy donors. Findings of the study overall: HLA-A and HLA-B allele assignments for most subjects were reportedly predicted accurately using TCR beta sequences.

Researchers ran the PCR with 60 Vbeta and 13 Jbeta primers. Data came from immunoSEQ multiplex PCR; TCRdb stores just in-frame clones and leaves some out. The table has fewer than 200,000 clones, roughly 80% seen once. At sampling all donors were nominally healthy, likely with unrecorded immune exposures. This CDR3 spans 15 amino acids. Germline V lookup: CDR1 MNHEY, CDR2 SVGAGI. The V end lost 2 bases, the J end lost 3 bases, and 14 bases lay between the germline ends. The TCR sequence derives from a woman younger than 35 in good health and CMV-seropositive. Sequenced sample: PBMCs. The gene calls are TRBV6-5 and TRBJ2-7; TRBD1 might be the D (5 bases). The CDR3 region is CASSYTKGMDYEQYF. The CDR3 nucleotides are TGTGCCAGCAGTTACACGAAGGGGATGGACTACGAGCAGTACTTC.